Listed below are T cell receptor beta chains from one sample, sequenced in a study of blood T cell repertoires in COVID-19. Only in-frame clones appear in the TCRdb table, and some are missing; sequencing was by immunoSEQ multiplex PCR. The repertoire holds around 260,000 clones, with 90% as singletons. Material: PBMCs or T cells enriched from blood (not recorded which). The source is a woman aged 25 to 45 who had recovered from COVID-19. Both conserved end residues are part of each CDR3.

j_call v_call cdr3_aa
TRBJ2-1 TRBV28 CASSSWSDEQFF
TRBJ2-6 TRBV5-1 CASSSSGPGANVLTF
TRBJ2-2 TRBV19 CASSISLTNTGELFF
TRBJ2-1 TRBV27 CASNRGGEQFF
TRBJ2-5 TRBV7-2 CASSLTGGETQYF
TRBJ1-2 TRBV25-1 CASSESNYGYTF
TRBJ2-7 TRBV2 CASSETVSYEQYF
TRBJ1-4 TRBV3-1/TRBV3-2 CASSLPGVANEKLFF
TRBJ2-1 TRBV19 CASSLSSGNPGEQFF
TRBJ1-1 TRBV6-5 CASSYSGVMGTEAFF
TRBJ2-5 TRBV28 CASSLGGQGARKTQYF
TRBJ2-2 TRBV13 CASSLSGLAGNTGELFF
TRBJ2-3 TRBV24-1 CATRKSSGSRDTQYF
TRBJ2-7 TRBV7-2 CASSLVQDSSYEQYF
TRBJ1-6 TRBV19 CASSEQGANSPLHF
TRBJ1-2 TRBV7-9 CASSYTGFGYTF
TRBJ2-1 TRBV5-1 CASRPSTSYNEQFF
TRBJ2-1 TRBV5-1 CASSSTSDYNEQFF
TRBJ2-1 TRBV5-5 CASSGLTSYNEQFF
TRBJ1-1 TRBV19 CASSTQGENTEAFF
TRBJ2-7 TRBV6-2/TRBV6-3 CASSYPQGIAYEQYF
TRBJ1-1 TRBV25-1 CASGPPGQGGTEAFF
TRBJ2-5 TRBV21-1 CASSTPGRLAGKETQYF
TRBJ1-6 TRBV7-2 CASSLVLSYNSPLHF
TRBJ2-1 TRBV5-1 CASSLGAAGGPISYNEQFF
TRBJ1-5 TRBV28 CASTPGQGSNQPQHF
TRBJ1-5 TRBV6-6 CASSSPDRPGKWTQHF
TRBJ2-1 TRBV10-2 CASSERVGGDEQFF
TRBJ2-3 TRBV7-6 CASSAPSGRSPRTDTQYF
TRBJ2-3 TRBV14 CASSQRGAGVGTDTQYF
TRBJ2-7 TRBV29-1 CSVDGGTASGYYEQYF